This TCR beta chain was sequenced during a study of CD8+ T cells in alopecia areata. Study-level results: Sequencing of scalp samples also includes resident alphabeta T cells from normal skin.

RNA was isolated and reverse transcribed to cDNA, the sequencing template. The method was immunoSEQ multiplex PCR; TCRdb's version includes in-frame clones alone and lacks a portion of them. The data hold 20,000 to 30,000 clones, with 52% observed a single time. The CDR3 extends over 8 residues, inclusive of both ends. Germline V lookup: CDR1 SGHAT, CDR2 FQDESV (reference sequence). This clone was recorded only once. Its antigen is currently unknown. Lacking the conserved final phenylalanine or tryptophan, this CDR3 likely reflects a read error. The DNA is left out, because the CDR3 cannot be placed on it with certainty; the CDR3 is given as TCRdb lists it.

The rearrangement uses TRBV11-1 and TRBJ1-2. The TCR sequence derives from a human donor with alopecia areata. The source material was NKG2D-high CD8+ T cells sorted from blood. This CDR3 reads CASSHGPP.